This TCR beta chain was profiled in a study of T-cell reconstitution after alpha-beta-depleted transplantation in children. Overall study findings and caveats: Diversity and T-cell counts at one year after transplant derived mostly from new T cells. TCRbeta diversity was high at day 60 in some patients (a result of surviving recipient T cells and thymic progenitors). It was reported that alpha-beta T cells came from several hundred expanded graft clones (about two months after transplant).

During its preparation, the TCRbeta library received unique molecular identifiers. Using its own MiXCR run on the PCR reads, TCRdb lists one record per CDR3 protein. This table holds about 300,000 distinct CDR3 sequences, roughly 9.1% found once. This clonotype has at least ten counts. Its antigen is not known. The V gene's germline CDR1 is LGHNT and CDR2 FRNRAP. This CDR3 has 14 amino acids. The V end was cut by 1 base, the J end by 2 bases, with 7 bases between. The chain recombines TRBV12-5 with TRBJ2-3, with no clear D. The sequence was obtained from a boy less than two years old with acute myeloid leukemia, due to receive a stem cell transplant. Source: PBMCs, taken before TCRalphabeta/CD19-depleted stem cell transplant. The CDR3 region is CASGLAPNTDTQYF. The CDR3 region has the DNA TGTGCTAGTGGTTTGGCCCCGAACACAGATACGCAGTATTTT.